Given below is one T cell receptor (beta chain) in context. The CDR3 length is 15 residues. Trimming took off 2 bases at V and 4 bases at J, with 12 bases between the two ends. The V gene's germline CDR1 is MNHEY and CDR2 SVGAGI. This sample was taken from a study of blood T cell repertoires in COVID-19. For the study at large: Sites in the United States, Italy and Spain provided acute and convalescent COVID-19 samples. Nucleic acid was either cDNA or gDNA, and it came from T cells, B-cell-depleted T cells, or PBMCs.

Original methodology: Nucleated cell number was recorded as an estimate derived from reference gene primer amplification. Generated by immunoSEQ multiplex PCR, the TCRdb table keeps only in-frame clones and is missing some. V and J calls and clone size are given by that table; D and trimming were obtained from the DNA. This sample has roughly 100,000 clones, with under 90% found just once. This clonotype was obtained from a human donor in a cohort sampled during active or convalescent COVID-19. This chain joins TRBV6-5 and TRBJ2-1; D perhaps matches TRBD1 (6 bases). Input material: peripheral blood. CDR3 amino acids: CASSYPGQQYNEQFF. CDR3 DNA sequence: TGTGCCAGCAGTTACCCCGGACAGCAGTACAATGAGCAGTTCTTC.